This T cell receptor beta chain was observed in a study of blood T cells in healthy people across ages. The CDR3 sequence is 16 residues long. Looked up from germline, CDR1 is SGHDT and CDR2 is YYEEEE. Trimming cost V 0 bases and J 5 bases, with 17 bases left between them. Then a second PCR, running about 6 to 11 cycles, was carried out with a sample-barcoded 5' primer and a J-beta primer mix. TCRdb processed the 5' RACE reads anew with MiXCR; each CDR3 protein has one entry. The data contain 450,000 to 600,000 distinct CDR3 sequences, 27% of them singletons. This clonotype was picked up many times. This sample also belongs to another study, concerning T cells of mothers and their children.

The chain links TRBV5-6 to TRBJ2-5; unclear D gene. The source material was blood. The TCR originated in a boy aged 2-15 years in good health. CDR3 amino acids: CASSLADSNGRETQYF. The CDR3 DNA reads TGTGCCAGCAGCTTGGCTGACTCGAACGGCCGGGAGACCCAGTACTTC.